This T cell receptor beta chain is drawn from a study of tumor-infiltrating lymphocytes in localized non-small cell lung cancer. Findings and limits, study-wide: Tumors had more T cell infiltration than uninvolved lung, per TCRbeta sequencing and CD3 counts. Available tissue quantity limited TCR sequencing to a patient subset.

As for this clone: Its antigen remains unidentified. Additional DNA sequences in this sample encode the identical CDR3.

V was cut by 2 bases and J by 5 bases, with 9 bases left in between. The CDR3 consists of 13 residues. Germline V lookup: CDR1 MNHEY, CDR2 SVGAGI. Sequencing used immunoSEQ multiplex PCR; TCRdb keeps in-frame clones, though not all of them. The sample contains roughly 5,800 clones, around 61% of which appear only once. The sequenced sample was uninvolved lung tissue not adjacent to the tumor. J is TRBJ1-1 and V is TRBV6-5; D gene ambiguous. This receptor was obtained from a human donor with non-small cell lung cancer. CDR3 amino acids: CASSYPGWTEAFF. The DNA for the CDR3 is TGTGCCAGCAGTTACCCGGGTTGGACTGAAGCTTTCTTT.